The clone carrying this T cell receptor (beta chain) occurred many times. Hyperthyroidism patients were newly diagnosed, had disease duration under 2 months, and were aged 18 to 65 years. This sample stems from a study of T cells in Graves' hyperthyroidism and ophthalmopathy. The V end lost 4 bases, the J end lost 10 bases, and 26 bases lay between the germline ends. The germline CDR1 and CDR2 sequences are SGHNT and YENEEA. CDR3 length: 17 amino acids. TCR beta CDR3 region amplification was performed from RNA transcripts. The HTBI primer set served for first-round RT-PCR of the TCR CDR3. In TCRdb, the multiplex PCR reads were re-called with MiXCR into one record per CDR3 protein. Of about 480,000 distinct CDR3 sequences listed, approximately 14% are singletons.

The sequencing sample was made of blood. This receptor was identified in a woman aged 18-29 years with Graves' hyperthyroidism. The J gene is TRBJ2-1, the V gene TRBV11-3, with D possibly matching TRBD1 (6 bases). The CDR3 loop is CASSSGRTASVVEEQFF. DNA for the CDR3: TGTGCCAGCAGCTCGGGACGGACAGCTTCTGTCGTAGAGGAGCAGTTCTTC.